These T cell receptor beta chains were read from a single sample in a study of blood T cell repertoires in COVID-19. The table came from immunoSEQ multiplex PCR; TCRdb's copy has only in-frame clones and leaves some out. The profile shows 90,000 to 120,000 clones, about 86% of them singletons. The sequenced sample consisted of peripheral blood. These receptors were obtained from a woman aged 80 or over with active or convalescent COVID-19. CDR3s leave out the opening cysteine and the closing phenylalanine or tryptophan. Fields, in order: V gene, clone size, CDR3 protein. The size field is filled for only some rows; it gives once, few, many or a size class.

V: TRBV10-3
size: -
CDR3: AISGAGQTYEQY

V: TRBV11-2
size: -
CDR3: ASSPQAGTGNTIY

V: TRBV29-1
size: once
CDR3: SVAPQGGTDTQY

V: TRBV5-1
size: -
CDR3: ASSLGTSGADTQY

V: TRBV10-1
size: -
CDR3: ASSGTGDARAPESHNEQF

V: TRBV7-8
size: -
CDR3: ASSPEGAGREF

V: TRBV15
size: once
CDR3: ATSRRGKGNTEAF

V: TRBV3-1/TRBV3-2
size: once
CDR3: ASSQVTSAFIDTQY

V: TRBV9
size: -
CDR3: ASGGETSYEQY

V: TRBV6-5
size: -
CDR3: ATKLAGQETQY

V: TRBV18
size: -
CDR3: ASSPGQVTYNEQF

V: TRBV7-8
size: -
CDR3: ASSADRGEAF

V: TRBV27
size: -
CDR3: ASSLDQFGVLT

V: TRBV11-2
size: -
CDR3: ASSRGEARKNTEAF

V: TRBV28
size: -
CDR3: ASSFLDRVDQPQH

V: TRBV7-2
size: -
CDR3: ASSLDRGGTNEKLF

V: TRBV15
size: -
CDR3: ATSRRESSGNTIY

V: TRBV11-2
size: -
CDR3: ASSSGQGEKLF

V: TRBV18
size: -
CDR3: ASSPPLNEQF

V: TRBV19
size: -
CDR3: ASSPRDRVFLTGELF

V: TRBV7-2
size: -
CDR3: ASSSQGALNTGNTIY

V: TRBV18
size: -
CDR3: ASHSTGALQETQY

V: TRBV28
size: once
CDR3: ASSFPAREKLF

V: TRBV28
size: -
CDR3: ASRASQGSNSPLH

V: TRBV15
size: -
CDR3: ATSSGGTGREQY

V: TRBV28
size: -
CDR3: ASTSGSRGALETQY

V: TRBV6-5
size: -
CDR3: ASGLPEGWQPQH

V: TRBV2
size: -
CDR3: ASQYSGTSSYEQY

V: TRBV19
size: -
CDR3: ASRRGADSNQPQH

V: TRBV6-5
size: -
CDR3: ASSYGGEGTYEQY

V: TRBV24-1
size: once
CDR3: ATSDPSTGDQPQH

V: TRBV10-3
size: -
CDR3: AISVAGAGETQY

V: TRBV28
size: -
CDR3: ASRVRGYGYT

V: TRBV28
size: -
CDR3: ASSLIEGQPQH

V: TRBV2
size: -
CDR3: ASRQGAPQPQH

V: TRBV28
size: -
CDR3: ASSPQQGARYYGYT

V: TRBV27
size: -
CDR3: ASKYSRSSGANVLT

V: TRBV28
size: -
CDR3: ASSLSEDRGNEQY

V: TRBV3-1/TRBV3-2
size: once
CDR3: ASSPDRDINEQF

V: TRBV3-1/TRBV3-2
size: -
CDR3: ASSPRDRRTGELF

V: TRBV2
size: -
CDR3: ASRQGPPGSGNTIY

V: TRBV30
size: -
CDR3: AWSATKPYSNQPQH

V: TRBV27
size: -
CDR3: ASSLRGTENEQF

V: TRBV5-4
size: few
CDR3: ASSLYLGTVAFNGYT

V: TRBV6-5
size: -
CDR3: ASSYSARLDTEAF

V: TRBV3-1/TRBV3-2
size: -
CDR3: ASSLSTRASSGNTIY

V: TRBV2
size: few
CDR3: ASSEARAGLNSPLH

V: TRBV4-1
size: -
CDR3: ASSQDLIRRGPQH

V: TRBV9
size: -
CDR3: ASSVGSGETQY

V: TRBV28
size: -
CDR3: ASRTGVPGYGYT